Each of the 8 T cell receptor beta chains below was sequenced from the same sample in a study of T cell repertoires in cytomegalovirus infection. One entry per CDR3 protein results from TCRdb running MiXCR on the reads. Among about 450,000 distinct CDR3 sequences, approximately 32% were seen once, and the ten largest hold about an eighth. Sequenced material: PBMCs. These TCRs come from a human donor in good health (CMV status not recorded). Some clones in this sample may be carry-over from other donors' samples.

In nucleotides, the CDR3 is TGTGCCACCAGCAGAGATCTATATAGCGACTACGAGCAGTACTTC. Translated: CATSRDLYSDYEQYF. V and J are TRBV15 and TRBJ2-7, with TRBD2 as a possible D gene (5 bases). Per the germline V gene, CDR1 is LNHNV and CDR2 is YYDKDF (reference sequence). Trimming removed 0 bases from V and 3 bases from J, with 12 bases in between. There are 15 residues in the CDR3.

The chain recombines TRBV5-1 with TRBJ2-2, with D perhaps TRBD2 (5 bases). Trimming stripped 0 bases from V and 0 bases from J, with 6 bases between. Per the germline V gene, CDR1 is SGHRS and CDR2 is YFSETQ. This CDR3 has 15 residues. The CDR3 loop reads CASSLEAANTGELFF. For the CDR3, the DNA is TGCGCCAGCAGCTTGGAAGCGGCGAACACCGGGGAGCTGTTTTTT.

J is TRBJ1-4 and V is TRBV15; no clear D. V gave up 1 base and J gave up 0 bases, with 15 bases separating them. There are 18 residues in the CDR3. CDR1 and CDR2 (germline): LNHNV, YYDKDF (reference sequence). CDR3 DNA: TGTGCCACCAGCAGAGGTGGGGAAGTCTTTGCAACTAATGAAAAACTGTTTTTT. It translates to CATSRGGEVFATNEKLFF.

In DNA, the CDR3 is TGTGCCAGCAGTTACGGACAGGCCCCCGATCCTCACGAGCAGTACTTC. Amino acid sequence: CASSYGQAPDPHEQYF. This rearrangement joins TRBV6-6 to TRBJ2-7; 7 bases are a match to TRBD1. Trimming took 2 bases from V and 5 from J; bases not matched to a gene: 12. This CDR3 spans 16 amino acids. Germline CDR1 and CDR2: MNHNY and SVGAGI (reference sequence).

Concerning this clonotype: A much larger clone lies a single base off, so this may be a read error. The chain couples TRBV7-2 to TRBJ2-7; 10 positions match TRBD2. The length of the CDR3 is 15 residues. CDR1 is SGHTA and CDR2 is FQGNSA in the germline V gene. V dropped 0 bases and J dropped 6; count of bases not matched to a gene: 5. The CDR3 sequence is CASSLAASGGSEQYF. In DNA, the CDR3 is TGTGCCAGCAGCTTAGCGGCTAGCGGGGGCTCCGAGCAGTACTTC. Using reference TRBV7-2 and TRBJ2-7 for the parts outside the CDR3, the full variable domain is GAGVSQSPSNKVTEKGKDVELRCDPISGHTALYWYRQSLGQGLEFLIYFQGNSAPDKSGLPSDRFSAERTGGSVSTLTIQRTQQEDSAVYLCASSLAASGGSEQYFGPGTRLTVT.

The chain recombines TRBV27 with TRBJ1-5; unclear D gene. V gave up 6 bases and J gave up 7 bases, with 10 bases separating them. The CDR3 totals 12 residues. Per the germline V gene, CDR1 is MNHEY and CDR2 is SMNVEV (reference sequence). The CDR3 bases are TGTGCCAGCAGCAGGAACGGGCAGCCCCAGCATTTT. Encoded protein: CASSRNGQPQHF.

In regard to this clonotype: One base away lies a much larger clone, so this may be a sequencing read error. The CDR3 nucleotides are TGTGCCAGCAGCTTATCCGGGGGTGATCAGACCCAGCATTTT. It codes for CASSLSGGDQTQHF. This chain joins TRBV7-2 and TRBJ1-5; weak D call: TRBD1 (5 bases). The CDR3 has 14 amino acids. Germline values: CDR1 SGHTA, CDR2 FQGNSA.

DNA of the CDR3: TGTGCCAGCAGGATAGCGGGGGGGCCGGAAGAGCAGTTCTTC. Protein sequence: CASRIAGGPEEQFF. V is TRBV14 and J is TRBJ2-1; 11 nucleotides agree with TRBD2. In germline, CDR1 is SGHDN, CDR2 FVKESK. Losses at the gene ends were 6 bases for V and 10 bases for J; bases not matched to a gene: 8. This CDR3 spans 14 amino acids.